The 28 T cell receptor beta chains below all came from one sample that was sequenced in a study of blood T cell repertoires in COVID-19. Sequenced by immunoSEQ multiplex PCR; TCRdb stores in-frame clones only, minus some. The sample has roughly 24,000 clones, less than 90% seen once. Input material: peripheral blood. All receptors derive from a man in his sixties or seventies with COVID-19, enrolled during active disease.

The chain carries TRBV6-6 and TRBJ2-7; D unresolved. Germline assignment: CDR1 MNHNY and CDR2 SVGAGI (reference sequence). The V end lost 2 bases, the J end lost 0 bases, and 14 bases lay between the germline ends. This CDR3 spans 16 amino acids. In DNA, the CDR3 is TGTGCCAGCAGTTACGTCGAGGTTAGGAGCTCCTACGAGCAGTACTTC. Translated, it gives CASSYVEVRSSYEQYF.

The chain joins TRBV4-1 to TRBJ1-4; a possible D gene is TRBD1 (5 bases). The CDR3 loop spans 15 amino acids. Germline V gene data show CDR1 as MGHRA and CDR2 as YSYEKL. The ends were cut back, 0 bases at V and 6 bases at J, with 11 bases in the middle. The CDR3 DNA sequence: TGCGCCAGCAGCCAAGATCCCCAGGGTTATGAAAAACTGTTTTTT. This codes for CASSQDPQGYEKLFF.

The chain has TRBV6-1 and TRBJ2-3; unclear D gene. Trimming removed 0 bases at V and 4 bases at J, with 11 bases between. The CDR3 loop spans 15 amino acids. Germline V gene lookup returns CDR1 MNHNS and CDR2 SASEGT. The CDR3 is CASSEARVKADTQYF. The CDR3 coding sequence is TGTGCCAGCAGTGAAGCCCGGGTGAAGGCAGATACGCAGTATTTT.

A single count supports this clone. The V call is TRBV7-8, the J call TRBJ2-7, with 10 bases lining up with TRBD2. Unmatched junction bases numbered 7, after V lost 2 bases and J lost 0 bases. The CDR3 is 17 residues long. Germline V gives CDR1 SGHVS, CDR2 FQNEAQ. CDR3 residues: CASSLYLAGAYSYEQYF. The CDR3 region has the DNA TGTGCCAGCAGCTTATACCTAGCGGGGGCCTACTCCTACGAGCAGTACTTC.

The CDR3 loop is CASRRTGSQETQYF. The CDR3 nucleotides are TGTGCCAGTAGAAGGACAGGGAGCCAAGAGACCCAGTACTTC. The rearrangement joins TRBV19 to TRBJ2-5; TRBD1 matches at 8 bases. With V trimmed by 6 bases and J by 1 base, 4 bases remained unmatched. The length of the CDR3 is 14 residues. Germline CDR1 LNHDA, CDR2 SQIVND (reference sequence).

J is TRBJ2-7 and V is TRBV5-1, with 8 nucleotides matching TRBD2. The V gene end was trimmed by 5 bases and the J gene end by 1 base; junction bases not matched to a gene: 17. Per germline, CDR1 SGHRS and CDR2 YFSETQ. CDR3 length equals 18 residues. CDR3 nucleotides: TGCGCCAGCAGTGGGCAGTCATTACTAGCGGAACCTTCCTACGAGCAGTACTTC. Protein sequence: CASSGQSLLAEPSYEQYF. Full variable domain (missing parts from reference TRBV5-1 and TRBJ2-7): KAGVTQTPRYLIKTRGQQVTLSCSPISGHRSVSWYQQTPGQGLQFLFEYFSETQRNKGNFPGRFSGRQFSNSRSEMNVSTLELGDSALYLCASSGQSLLAEPSYEQYFGPGTRLTVT.

This clone was recorded only once. The CDR3 DNA is TGTGCCAGCAGCCTATCCGGGACAGGGGGTTATCAGCCCCAGCATTTT. Residues: CASSLSGTGGYQPQHF. This rearrangement joins TRBV7-2 to TRBJ1-5, with 11 bases identical to TRBD1. Germline loops: CDR1 SGHTA, CDR2 FQGNSA. The CDR3 sequence is 16 residues long. V lost 5 bases and J lost 5; bases outside the gene matches: 8.

The CDR3 protein is CASSFFVTSGGSYEQYF. CDR3 sequence (DNA): TGTGCCAGCAGTTTCTTCGTGACTAGCGGGGGGTCCTACGAGCAGTACTTC. The genes are TRBV5-4 and TRBJ2-7; TRBD2 matches at 13 bases. J gave up 1 base and V 5 bases, and 9 bases lay outside the gene matches. The CDR3 consists of 17 residues. Germline V lookup: CDR1 SGHNT, CDR2 YYREEE (reference sequence).

The V call is TRBV6-4, the J call TRBJ2-1, with TRBD2 matching 8 bases. Germline loops: CDR1 MRHNA, CDR2 SNTAGT. The CDR3 is 15 amino acids. The V gene end was trimmed by 4 bases and the J gene end by 4 bases; junction bases not matched to a gene: 6. The CDR3 DNA reads as TGTGCCAGCAGTGCCGGGACTAGTGGTTACAATGAGCAGTTCTTC. Encoded protein: CASSAGTSGYNEQFF.

In the case of this clone: No conserved phenylalanine or tryptophan is present at the end of the CDR3, so a read error is the likely explanation. It is unclear where the CDR3 begins or ends on the DNA, so no DNA is shown, and the CDR3 is as TCRdb lists it. V gene TRBV18 combines with J gene TRBJ1-1. The CDR3 region is 9 residues in length, termini included. The germline gives CDR1 KGHSH, CDR2 LQKENI. CDR3 loop: CASSHPPVL.

This sequence joins TRBV6-5 and TRBJ2-1, with 12 bases that match TRBD1. CDR3 length: 14 residues. The germline V gene has CDR1 MNHEY and CDR2 SVGAGI. J lost 7 bases, V lost 7 bases, and 5 bases had no gene match. The CDR3 bases are TGTGCCAGCATGGGGACAGGGGGCTTGAATGAGCAGTTCTTC. Translated: CASMGTGGLNEQFF.

Sample share makes this clone medium-sized. This chain links TRBV18 with TRBJ1-1; TRBD1 matches at 9 bases. V gave up 3 bases and J gave up 0 bases; unmatched junction bases: 5. The CDR3 is 16 residues long. Per germline, CDR1 KGHSH and CDR2 LQKENI. The CDR3 is CASSPRTGVMNTEAFF. CDR3 in DNA: TGTGCCAGCTCACCTCGGACAGGGGTCATGAACACTGAAGCTTTCTTT. The entire variable domain, with the rest obtained from reference TRBV18 and TRBJ1-1, is as follows: NAGVMQNPRHLVRRRGQEARLRCSPMKGHSHVYWYRQLPEEGLKFMVYLQKENIIDESGMPKERFSAEFPKEGPSILRIQQVVRGDSAAYFCASSPRTGVMNTEAFFGQGTRLTVV.

This chain connects TRBV5-6 to TRBJ1-1, with 12 positions matching TRBD1. V shed 2 bases, J shed 4 bases, and the junction held 3 bases outside the gene matches. CDR1 is SGHDT and CDR2 is YYEEEE in the germline V gene. The CDR3 has 15 amino acids. The CDR3 DNA sequence: TGTGCCAGCAGCTTCGGGACAGGGGGCCTCACTGAAGCTTTCTTT. This gives the protein CASSFGTGGLTEAFF.

The chain links TRBV24-1 to TRBJ1-2; 9 bases line up with TRBD1. V was clipped by 5 bases and J by 8 bases; unmatched bases: 5. The CDR3 length is 13 residues. Germline CDR1 KGHDR, CDR2 SFDVKD. CDR3 sequence reads: CATSGGQGRGYTF. The CDR3 nucleotides are TGTGCCACCAGTGGGGGACAGGGACGCGGCTACACCTTC.

V and J are TRBV14 and TRBJ2-1; no definite D call. Trimming shortened V by 2 bases and J by 0 bases, and 14 bases separated the two germline ends. The CDR3 length is 17 residues. CDR1 and CDR2 from the germline V gene are SGHDN and FVKESK. CDR3 region: CASSQMAASRSYNEQFF. The CDR3 bases are TGTGCCAGCAGCCAAATGGCGGCCAGCCGCTCCTACAATGAGCAGTTCTTC. The complete variable domain, with remaining parts taken from reference TRBV14 and TRBJ2-1, reads EAGVTQFPSHSVIEKGQTVTLRCDPISGHDNLYWYRRVMGKEIKFLLHFVKESKQDESGMPNNRFLAERTGGTYSTLKVQPAELEDSGVYFCASSQMAASRSYNEQFFGPGTRLTVL.

The V and J genes are TRBV27 and TRBJ1-5; 9 bases match TRBD1. Trimming cost V 5 bases and J 4 bases; bases outside gene matches: 9. Germline lookup yields CDR1 MNHEY and CDR2 SMNVEV (reference sequence). This CDR3 is 16 amino acids long. The DNA for the CDR3 is TGTGCCAGCAGTCCTTTAGACAGGGGGGCTAATCAGCCCCAGCATTTT. This gives the protein CASSPLDRGANQPQHF.

V is TRBV14 and J is TRBJ1-2, with D perhaps TRBD1 (6 bases). CDR1 and CDR2 from the germline V gene are SGHDN and FVKESK. The CDR3 totals 15 residues. The ends were cut back, 0 bases at V and 5 bases at J, with 13 bases in the middle. The CDR3 here is CASSQDPGTSYGYTF. The CDR3 coding sequence is TGTGCCAGCAGCCAAGATCCCGGGACATCATATGGCTACACCTTC.

The rearrangement joins TRBV7-2 to TRBJ2-3, with D possibly matching TRBD1 (5 bases). V lost 3 bases to trimming and J lost 4 bases, with 14 bases between them. The germline CDR1 and CDR2 sequences are SGHTA and FQGNSA. The CDR3 covers 15 residues. The CDR3 DNA sequence: TGTGCCAGCAGCTTCAAGGGGCCGCCGGCAGATACGCAGTATTTT. Encoded protein: CASSFKGPPADTQYF.

The chain is built from TRBV3-1 (or the pseudogene TRBV3-2) and TRBJ1-3; D not resolved. This CDR3 is 12 amino acids long. The germline gives CDR1 LGHDT, CDR2 YNNKEL (reference sequence). Trimming took 4 bases from V and 7 from J, leaving 8 bases between them. Here the CDR3 reads CASSLGGNTIYF. Written as DNA, the CDR3 is TGTGCCAGCAGCCTGGGCGGGAACACCATATATTTT.

This sequence joins TRBV7-8 and TRBJ1-2; 7 bases align to TRBD1. The CDR3 has 13 residues. Trimming removed 0 bases from V and 10 bases from J; junction bases left unmatched: 5. The V gene's germline CDR1 is SGHVS and CDR2 FQNEAQ. CDR3 region: CASSLARDRAYTF. CDR3 in DNA: TGTGCCAGCAGCTTAGCGCGTGACAGGGCCTACACCTTC.

The CDR3 sequence is CAWSSGLAGTDTQYF. The CDR3 nucleotides read TGTGCCTGGAGTTCGGGACTAGCTGGCACAGATACGCAGTATTTT. The rearrangement joins TRBV30 to TRBJ2-3; 9 positions agree with TRBD2. CDR1 is GTSNPN and CDR2 is SVGIG in the germline V gene (reference sequence). V lost 2 bases to trimming and J lost 1 base; unmatched junction nucleotides: 4. The CDR3 contains 15 residues.

This rearrangement joins TRBV4-1 to TRBJ2-5, with 7 bases matching TRBD1. Germline assignment: CDR1 MGHRA and CDR2 YSYEKL. The CDR3 has 15 amino acids. Trimming at V came to 0 bases and at J to 5 bases, leaving 6 bases not matched to a gene. The CDR3 region is CASSQDPGGRETQYF. CDR3 nucleotides: TGCGCCAGCAGCCAAGATCCAGGGGGTCGGGAGACCCAGTACTTC.

This chain links TRBV25-1 with TRBJ2-7, with 12 positions matching TRBD2. The CDR3 consists of 15 residues. The V gene end was trimmed by 3 bases and the J gene end by 5 bases; junction bases not matched to a gene: 5. Germline CDR1 is MGHDK and CDR2 is SYGVNS. The CDR3 region is CASSDVGTSGHEQYF. As DNA, the CDR3 is TGTGCCAGCAGTGACGTGGGGACTAGCGGGCACGAGCAGTACTTC.

J is TRBJ1-2 and V is TRBV10-3, with 8 positions matching TRBD1. Germline CDR1 reads ENHRY; CDR2 reads SYGVKD. This CDR3 region has 13 residues. Losses at the gene ends were 7 bases for V and 8 bases for J; bases not matched to a gene: 9. The CDR3 protein is CAINPGGAGGYTF. The CDR3 DNA reads TGTGCCATCAATCCAGGGGGCGCGGGGGGCTACACCTTC.

J is TRBJ1-4 and V is TRBV7-9; 9 bases are a match to TRBD1. Germline CDR1 and CDR2: SEHNR and FQNEAQ (reference sequence). With 6 bases clipped from V and 10 bases from J, the junction kept 12 bases outside the gene matches. The CDR3 loop spans 15 amino acids. CDR3 bases: TGTGCCAGCAGTCAACAAGGGGACAGGGCTGGAAAACTGTTTTTT. This codes for CASSQQGDRAGKLFF.

The rearrangement links TRBV7-9 to TRBJ2-1, with D possibly matching TRBD1 (6 bases). CDR1 SEHNR and CDR2 FQNEAQ come from the germline V gene (reference sequence). V lost 5 bases to trimming and J lost 4 bases, with 15 bases between them. The CDR3 is made up of 15 amino acids. The CDR3 protein is CASSAASGVYNEQFF. Written as DNA, the CDR3 is TGTGCCAGCAGCGCCGCGTCAGGGGTGTACAATGAGCAGTTCTTC.

The chain uses TRBV6-6 and TRBJ1-1; D is possibly TRBD1 (6 bases). Trimming took 2 bases from V and 1 from J, leaving 14 bases between them. The CDR3 extends over 16 amino acids. CDR1 is MNHNY, CDR2 SVGAGI, per germline (reference sequence). CDR3 nucleotide sequence: TGTGCCAGCAGTTACCGGGGTTCAGGGGCGAACACTGAAGCTTTCTTT. Its protein product is CASSYRGSGANTEAFF.

The chain joins TRBV6-4 to TRBJ2-2; D not resolved. Germline loops: CDR1 MRHNA, CDR2 SNTAGT. V shed 3 bases and J shed 6 bases, with 11 bases lying between them. There are 14 residues in the CDR3. In DNA, the CDR3 is TGTGCCAGCAGTGAAAATGCCTGGCCCGGGGAGCTGTTTTTT. It codes for CASSENAWPGELFF.